The 14 T cell receptor beta chains below all came from one sample that was sequenced in a study of blood T cell repertoires in COVID-19 (TCRdb year 2020). The library was built by means of the immunoSEQ multiplex PCR assay. TCRdb's version of the immuneACCESS table is confined to in-frame rearrangements and falls short of the full clone set. An unresolved V gene accounts for under half of the shortfall where checked; the remainder is of unknown origin. The sample contains 150,000 to 200,000 clones, more than 80% of them found a single time. The top ten clones comprise approximately 12% of the sample. Sequencing was performed on PBMCs or T cells enriched from blood (not recorded which). Receptors were obtained from a man aged 50 to 60 who had recovered from COVID-19.

The V gene is TRBV4-1, the J gene TRBJ1-2; D is unresolved. The germline V gene has CDR1 MGHRA and CDR2 YSYEKL. Trimming removed 2 bases at V and 4 bases at J, with 14 bases between. The CDR3 length is 15 residues. CDR3 in DNA: TGCGCCAGCAGCCAAACCTCTACAGAGCTCTATGGCTACACCTTC. It yields the protein CASSQTSTELYGYTF.

This chain uses TRBV19 with TRBJ1-4, with D tentatively TRBD1 (6 bases). V was cut by 2 bases and J by 8 bases, with 12 bases left in between. CDR3 length: 14 residues. Germline V lookup: CDR1 LNHDA, CDR2 SQIVND (reference sequence). The CDR3, as DNA: TGTGCCAGTAGTATACGGGCAGGGGCCGAAAAACTGTTTTTT. Its translation is CASSIRAGAEKLFF.

Turning to this clone: The sample holds other DNA sequences that translate to the same CDR3. The CDR3 region has the DNA TGCGCCAGCAGACAGGGAACTGGAAACACCATATATTTT. Protein product: CASRQGTGNTIYF. J is TRBJ1-3 and V is TRBV5-1, with TRBD1 as a possible D gene (6 bases). Per germline, CDR1 SGHRS and CDR2 YFSETQ. Trimming pared 5 bases from V and 2 bases from J, leaving 8 bases between. This CDR3 has 13 residues.

The chain employs TRBV5-1 and TRBJ1-2, with D unclear. The CDR3 extends over 14 amino acids. V gave up 0 bases and J gave up 4 bases, with 10 bases separating them. Germline assignment: CDR1 SGHRS and CDR2 YFSETQ. DNA for the CDR3: TGCGCCAGCAGCTTGGGAAGCCCTCCCTATGGCTACACCTTC. Translated: CASSLGSPPYGYTF.

The V and J genes are TRBV28 and TRBJ1-2; 7 nucleotides match TRBD1. Germline V CDR1 and CDR2: MDHEN, SYDVKM. With 4 bases clipped from V and 2 bases from J, the junction kept 7 bases outside the gene matches. There are 15 residues in the CDR3. The CDR3 protein is CASSSTYRGNYGYTF. The CDR3 bases are TGTGCCAGCAGTTCCACATACAGGGGAAACTATGGCTACACCTTC.

The rearrangement links TRBV10-3 to TRBJ2-5, with 9 positions matching TRBD2. The CDR3 consists of 15 residues. Losses at the gene ends were 0 bases for V and 2 bases for J; bases not matched to a gene: 1. Germline lookup yields CDR1 ENHRY and CDR2 SYGVKD. The DNA for the CDR3 is TGTGCCATCAGTGAGTCTAGCGGGGGACAAGAGACCCAGTACTTC. It encodes CAISESSGGQETQYF.

The genes are TRBV6-5 and TRBJ1-5; 7 bases fit TRBD1. The CDR3 consists of 14 residues. Germline loops: CDR1 MNHEY, CDR2 SVGAGI. Trimming took 6 bases from V and 4 from J; bases not matched to a gene: 6. The CDR3, as DNA: TGTGCCAGCAGCCTTGCAGGGGGTAATCAGCCCCAGCATTTT. This sequence encodes CASSLAGGNQPQHF.

In its sample, this clone is medium-sized. The V gene is TRBV9, the J gene TRBJ1-5; D not resolved. The CDR3 is made up of 14 amino acids. V was clipped by 0 bases and J by 0 bases, with 4 bases between them. The V gene's germline CDR1 is SGDLS and CDR2 YYNGEE. The CDR3 is CASSVDGSNQPQHF. CDR3 in DNA: TGTGCCAGCAGCGTAGACGGTAGCAATCAGCCCCAGCATTTT.

The chain employs TRBV14 and TRBJ2-1; no clear D. The CDR3 is made up of 14 amino acids. Trimming removed 9 bases from V and 0 bases from J, with 12 bases in between. Germline values: CDR1 SGHDN, CDR2 FVKESK. The CDR3 nucleotides are TGTGCCAGGAGACTCTCGAGCTCCTACAATGAGCAGTTCTTC. As protein: CARRLSSSYNEQFF.

The V and J genes are TRBV11-2 and TRBJ1-2, with TRBD1 identical over 7 bases. This CDR3 comprises 14 residues. CDR1 and CDR2 from the germline V gene are SGHAT and FQNNGV. With 3 bases clipped from V and 0 bases from J, the junction kept 1 base outside the gene matches. This CDR3 reads CASSFGQANYGYTF. CDR3 bases: TGTGCCAGCAGCTTCGGACAGGCTAACTATGGCTACACCTTC.

CDR3 region: CASSLRFFKAGNNEQFF. The CDR3 coding sequence is TGTGCCAGCAGCCTACGGTTTTTTAAAGCAGGGAACAATGAGCAGTTCTTC. The chain uses TRBV7-9 and TRBJ2-1, with D possibly being TRBD1 (5 bases). This CDR3 is built from 17 residues. The V end was cut by 5 bases, the J end by 5 bases, with 22 bases between. The V gene's germline CDR1 is SEHNR and CDR2 FQNEAQ (reference sequence).

The rearrangement links TRBV7-9 to TRBJ1-1, with D possibly TRBD1 on 5 matching bases. This CDR3 comprises 13 residues. V was shortened by 4 bases and J by 7 bases, with 13 bases between the two germline ends. The germline V gene encodes CDR1 SEHNR and CDR2 FQNEAQ (reference sequence). The CDR3 DNA follows: TGTGCCAGCAGCTCCAGGGAAGCGGGTGAAGCTTTCTTT. Encoded protein: CASSSREAGEAFF.

This clone was counted once. This sequence joins TRBV20-1 and TRBJ2-5; 13 bases align to TRBD2. J was trimmed by 5 bases and V by 3 bases; bases with no gene match: 6. The CDR3 is 15 residues long. Germline CDR1 DFQATT, CDR2 SNEGSKA (reference sequence). CDR3 nucleotide sequence: TGCAGTGCTAGTCCACTAGCGGGGGGGCGGGAGACCCAGTACTTC. Translated: CSASPLAGGRETQYF.

The chain has TRBV7-2 and TRBJ2-1, with 8 bases that match TRBD2. The CDR3 has 15 residues. Germline values: CDR1 SGHTA, CDR2 FQGNSA. The trim removed 1 base at V and 7 bases at J, leaving 6 bases unmatched. DNA of the CDR3: TGTGCCAGCAGCTTAGTAAGCGGGGGTCGGAATGAGCAGTTCTTC. This gives the protein CASSLVSGGRNEQFF. Together with reference TRBV7-2 and TRBJ2-1, the CDR3 gives the full variable domain: GAGVSQSPSNKVTEKGKDVELRCDPISGHTALYWYRQSLGQGLEFLIYFQGNSAPDKSGLPSDRFSAERTGGSVSTLTIQRTQQEDSAVYLCASSLVSGGRNEQFFGPGTRLTVL.